Below, 28 T cell receptor beta chains from the same sample are listed, as sequenced in a study of T-cell memory formation after mild COVID-19. TCRdb passed the 5' RACE reads through MiXCR, listing each CDR3 protein once. The profile covers about 400,000 distinct CDR3 sequences, with approximately 15% appearing a single time and about 22% taken by the ten largest. Sequencing was carried out using PBMCs or a T cell subset sorted from them (not recorded which). The receptors derive from a man younger than 30 who had mild COVID-19 (a few samples of this study predate the infection). Cell type and time point are not known.

This clonotype has a count of ten or more. The chain couples TRBV2 to TRBJ1-1; 9 bases fit TRBD1. CDR3 length equals 13 residues. Germline loops: CDR1 SNHLY, CDR2 FYNNEI. J lost 7 bases, V lost 5 bases, and 5 bases had no gene match. The CDR3 loop reads CASSPGTGYEAFF. The CDR3 region has the DNA TGTGCCAGCAGTCCCGGGACAGGGTATGAAGCTTTCTTT.

The rearrangement uses TRBV5-1 and TRBJ2-3, with TRBD1 matching 8 bases. The V gene's germline CDR1 is SGHRS and CDR2 YFSETQ. V was pared by 5 bases and J by 1 base, with 6 bases of the junction left unmatched. The CDR3 extends over 15 amino acids. CDR3 sequence: CASSFSDRGTDTQYF. In nucleotides, the CDR3 is TGCGCCAGCAGTTTCTCGGACAGGGGCACAGATACGCAGTATTTT.

This clonotype was recorded a few times. V usage is TRBV27 and J usage is TRBJ1-5; no reliable D call. The CDR3 totals 13 residues. The germline V gene has CDR1 MNHEY and CDR2 SMNVEV (reference sequence). Deletions cut 0 bases from V and 9 bases from J, with 9 bases between. The CDR3 DNA follows: TGTGCCAGCAGTTTATCCTGGAATGTGCCCCAGCATTTT. This gives the protein CASSLSWNVPQHF.

The table lists this clonotype with a few counts. The rearrangement links TRBV28 to TRBJ2-2; a possible D gene is TRBD1 (6 bases). This CDR3 spans 15 amino acids. CDR1 and CDR2 from the germline V gene are MDHEN and SYDVKM. Trimming left V 0 bases short and J 6 bases short, with 11 bases between. The CDR3 loop reads CASSLWGNRAGELFF. The CDR3, as DNA: TGTGCCAGCAGTTTATGGGGAAACAGGGCCGGGGAGCTGTTTTTT.

The chain recombines TRBV6-4 with TRBJ1-6, with a weak D call TRBD1 (5 bases). Germline V gene lookup returns CDR1 MRHNA and CDR2 SNTAGT. The V gene lost 2 bases and the J gene lost 7 bases, with 9 bases spanning the gap. CDR3 length: 14 amino acids. The CDR3 DNA reads as TGTGCCAGCAGTGACGGAACAGGCAATTCACCCCTCCACTTT. Encoded protein: CASSDGTGNSPLHF.

The chain uses TRBV4-1 and TRBJ1-1; the D gene is possibly TRBD1 (5 bases). The germline V gene has CDR1 MGHRA and CDR2 YSYEKL. CDR3 length: 14 residues. V lost 4 bases, J lost 3 bases, and 12 bases lay in between. The CDR3 DNA reads TGCGCCAGCAGCCGGGACTCCGGGGACACTGAAGCTTTCTTT. It translates to CASSRDSGDTEAFF.

This clonotype has more than one count but fewer than ten. CDR3 amino acids: CASRRESVGETQYF. The DNA of the CDR3 is TGCGCCAGCAGAAGGGAATCGGTTGGAGAGACCCAGTACTTC. The V call is TRBV5-1, the J call TRBJ2-5; unclear D gene. Germline V lookup: CDR1 SGHRS, CDR2 YFSETQ. Deletions cut 5 bases from V and 4 bases from J, with 15 bases between. This CDR3 comprises 14 residues.

A few counts support this clonotype. The chain recombines TRBV4-1 with TRBJ2-1; TRBD2 is a possible D gene (5 bases). With 4 bases removed from V and 4 bases from J, the gap between germline ends came to 11 bases. Germline V CDR1 and CDR2: MGHRA, YSYEKL. The length of the CDR3 is 14 residues. DNA of the CDR3: TGCGCCAGCAGCCCCGGGTGGGAGTACAATGAGCAGTTCTTC. Translated: CASSPGWEYNEQFF.

This clonotype was found a few times. J is TRBJ2-7 and V is TRBV4-2, with D unresolved. The CDR3 totals 12 residues. The V gene lost 5 bases and the J gene lost 2 bases, with 7 bases spanning the gap. CDR1 is LGHNA and CDR2 is YNFKEQ in the germline V gene. The CDR3 here is CASSDPAYEQYF. CDR3 DNA: TGTGCCAGCAGCGACCCTGCCTACGAGCAGTACTTC.

The V call is TRBV7-2, the J call TRBJ1-4; TRBD1 is a possible D gene (5 bases). The CDR3 runs to 16 residues. Trimming took 4 bases from V and 2 from J, leaving 14 bases between them. The germline V gene encodes CDR1 SGHTA and CDR2 FQGNSA. The CDR3 region has the DNA TGTGCCAGCAGCTCGGGACCAAGAGCTACTAATGAAAAACTGTTTTTT. Translating gives CASSSGPRATNEKLFF.

This clonotype was counted only a few times. The chain carries TRBV5-1 and TRBJ2-5; 7 nucleotides line up with TRBD1. The CDR3 is made up of 15 amino acids. Trimming removed 0 bases from V and 0 bases from J; junction bases left unmatched: 2. Per the germline V gene, CDR1 is SGHRS and CDR2 is YFSETQ. CDR3 DNA sequence: TGCGCCAGCAGCTTGGGGCAGGGGGACCAAGAGACCCAGTACTTC. Translation: CASSLGQGDQETQYF.

This clonotype was found a few times. In DNA form, the CDR3 reads TGTGCCAGCAGCTTAGCGCAAAGGACAGGGGACGGCTACACCTTC. This gives the protein CASSLAQRTGDGYTF. The chain couples TRBV7-2 to TRBJ1-2; 9 nucleotides agree with TRBD1. The length of the CDR3 is 15 residues. V shed 0 bases, J shed 8 bases, and the junction held 7 bases outside the gene matches. CDR1 is SGHTA, CDR2 FQGNSA, per germline.

The chain is built from TRBV3-1 and TRBJ2-7; TRBD1 or TRBD2 may be the D gene (5 bases each). Germline V gene sequence: CDR1 LGHDT, CDR2 YNNKEL (reference sequence). Trimming left V 1 base short and J 1 base short, with 17 bases between. This CDR3 has 17 amino acids. The CDR3 coding sequence is TGTGCCAGCAGCCAAGCATCACGGGGCATACTTTCCTACGAGCAGTACTTC. It is translated as CASSQASRGILSYEQYF.

The J gene is TRBJ2-2, the V gene TRBV5-1; D gene uncertain. Germline assignment: CDR1 SGHRS and CDR2 YFSETQ. The CDR3 contains 14 residues. Trimming left V 6 bases short and J 0 bases short, with 9 bases between. The DNA for the CDR3 is TGCGCCAGCAAAGACGCCCCGAACACCGGGGAGCTGTTTTTT. This encodes CASKDAPNTGELFF.

The genes are TRBV20-1 and TRBJ1-1; TRBD1 is a possible D gene (5 bases). The germline V gene encodes CDR1 DFQATT and CDR2 SNEGSKA (reference sequence). With 1 base removed from V and 8 bases from J, the gap between germline ends came to 14 bases. The CDR3 consists of 13 residues. The CDR3 region has the DNA TGCAGTGCTAGAGCCGGGGGGGTTTTCGAAGCTTTCTTT. Its protein product is CSARAGGVFEAFF.

For the CDR3, the DNA is TGCAGTGCTAGGGGGTTACGAGGGAGCTCCTACGAGCAGTACTTC. This sequence encodes CSARGLRGSSYEQYF. This chain links TRBV20-1 with TRBJ2-7; maybe TRBD2 (5 bases). Between the trimmed V and J ends, which lost 3 bases and 0 bases, there was a span of 15 bases. Germline V gene data show CDR1 as DFQATT and CDR2 as SNEGSKA (reference sequence). The CDR3 consists of 15 residues.

This rearrangement joins TRBV7-9 to TRBJ2-2; D ambiguous. There are 13 residues in the CDR3. Germline V lookup: CDR1 SEHNR, CDR2 FQNEAQ (reference sequence). Trimming cost V 4 bases and J 10 bases, with 13 bases left between them. CDR3 residues: CASSSSTGPELFF. For the CDR3, the DNA is TGTGCCAGCAGCTCCTCGACTGGGCCGGAGCTGTTTTTT.

This rearrangement joins TRBV5-1 to TRBJ2-3, with D uncertain. Germline loops: CDR1 SGHRS, CDR2 YFSETQ. The CDR3 length is 15 residues. Trimming removed 7 bases from V and 3 bases from J, with 18 bases in between. CDR3 nucleotides: TGCGCCAGCTGTGCCGGGCCCCTGGGGACAGATACGCAGTATTTT. Its protein is CASCAGPLGTDTQYF.

The CDR3 loop is CASSFWAISGANVLTF. The CDR3 DNA sequence: TGTGCCAGCAGCTTTTGGGCCATCTCTGGGGCCAACGTCCTGACTTTC. The chain uses TRBV7-2 and TRBJ2-6; D gene unclear. Trimming took off 3 bases at V and 0 bases at J, with 9 bases between the two ends. Per germline, CDR1 SGHTA and CDR2 FQGNSA. The CDR3 runs 16 residues. Full variable domain (rest looked up from reference TRBV7-2 and TRBJ2-6): GAGVSQSPSNKVTEKGKDVELRCDPISGHTALYWYRQSLGQGLEFLIYFQGNSAPDKSGLPSDRFSAERTGGSVSTLTIQRTQQEDSAVYLCASSFWAISGANVLTFGAGSRLTVL.

The chain is built from TRBV2 and TRBJ1-1; D ambiguous. CDR1 is SNHLY and CDR2 is FYNNEI in the germline V gene. The CDR3 length is 13 residues. V lost 1 base and J 2 bases, leaving 5 bases between the germline ends. CDR3 loop: CASSEEGNTEAFF. As DNA, the CDR3 is TGTGCCAGCAGTGAAGAGGGTAACACTGAAGCTTTCTTT.

This clonotype was seen a handful of times. This chain links TRBV7-2 with TRBJ1-1, with TRBD1 as a possible D gene (5 bases). Trimming left V 5 bases short and J 0 bases short, with 13 bases between. The CDR3 has 15 residues. Germline CDR1 and CDR2: SGHTA and FQGNSA. CDR3 sequence (DNA): TGTGCCAGCAGCAGAACCGGGACGTTGAACACTGAAGCTTTCTTT. Protein sequence: CASSRTGTLNTEAFF.

The table lists this clonotype with a few counts. The rearrangement uses TRBV20-1 and TRBJ2-1; no clear D. V dropped 0 bases and J dropped 7 bases, with 7 bases sitting between them. The CDR3 runs to 12 residues. Germline V gene data show CDR1 as DFQATT and CDR2 as SNEGSKA (reference sequence). The chain's CDR3 is CSARESDNEQFF. CDR3 DNA sequence: TGCAGTGCTAGAGAGAGCGATAATGAGCAGTTCTTC.

J is TRBJ1-5 and V is TRBV10-3; D is ambiguous. CDR3 size: 13 residues. Trimming left V 4 bases short and J 1 base short, with 5 bases between. CDR1 and CDR2 from the germline V gene are ENHRY and SYGVKD. CDR3 sequence: CAISVNSNQPQHF. CDR3 coding DNA: TGTGCCATCAGTGTTAACAGCAATCAGCCCCAGCATTTT.

This clonotype was observed a few times. The V call is TRBV5-1, the J call TRBJ2-3, with 14 bases aligning to TRBD2. This CDR3 is built from 16 residues. Per the germline V gene, CDR1 is SGHRS and CDR2 is YFSETQ. With 3 bases clipped from V and 1 base from J, the junction kept 1 base outside the gene matches. The CDR3, as DNA: TGCGCCAGCAGCTGGGGACTAGCGGGGGGCACAGATACGCAGTATTTT. This codes for CASSWGLAGGTDTQYF.

This clonotype was detected only a few times. The chain carries TRBV29-1 and TRBJ1-4; weak D call: TRBD1 (6 bases). CDR3 length: 16 residues. CDR1 and CDR2 (germline): SQVTM, ANQGSEA. Trimming left V 6 bases short and J 0 bases short, with 17 bases between. In DNA, the CDR3 is TGCAGCGTAATTGGGACATACTTCGCAACTAATGAAAAACTGTTTTTT. Translated: CSVIGTYFATNEKLFF.

This clonotype was recorded only once. This CDR3 is CSARGTDYTGELFF. The CDR3 nucleotides read TGCAGTGCTAGAGGGACAGACTACACCGGGGAGCTGTTTTTT. The V call is TRBV20-1, the J call TRBJ2-2; TRBD1 might be the D (6 bases). This CDR3 spans 14 amino acids. V was pared by 1 base and J by 3 bases, with 9 bases between. Germline CDR1 DFQATT, CDR2 SNEGSKA (reference sequence).

The rearrangement links TRBV12-3 or TRBV12-4 to TRBJ2-7, with D perhaps TRBD1 or TRBD2 (6 bases each). V was cut by 6 bases and J by 2 bases, with 14 bases left in between. This CDR3 region has 14 residues. CDR3 bases: TGTGCCAGCAGCCGACAGGAGGGGGCCTACGAGCAGTACTTC. It codes for CASSRQEGAYEQYF.

This clonotype has a handful of counts. This chain joins TRBV7-9 and TRBJ2-5; D uncertain. The V gene's germline CDR1 is SEHNR and CDR2 FQNEAQ (reference sequence). Trimming took off 5 bases at V and 0 bases at J, with 10 bases between the two ends. CDR3 length equals 14 residues. CDR3: CASSHPSNQETQYF. As DNA, the CDR3 is TGTGCCAGCAGCCACCCTTCAAACCAAGAGACCCAGTACTTC.